This T cell receptor (beta chain) was recovered during a study of T cell responses to AZD1222 COVID-19 vaccine. Findings of the study overall: The donor group comprised mostly white British people and more females; the analysis possibly underestimated clonal diversity.

Comments on this clone: Its antigen is not identified.

With 3 bases clipped from V and 5 bases from J, the junction kept 5 bases outside the gene matches. Germline CDR1 reads SGHTA; CDR2 reads FQGNSA. The CDR3 totals 14 residues. The repertoire was sequenced with immunoSEQ multiplex PCR; TCRdb's copy has only in-frame clones and lacks some. This sample yields fewer than 150,000 clones, of which around 94% are seen a single time; over 8.5% belongs to the top ten. This TCR was sampled from an adult who received the AZD1222 COVID-19 vaccine. The genes are TRBV7-2 and TRBJ2-5; 8 nucleotides agree with TRBD2. The sample consisted of peripheral blood, taken 28 days after the second AZD1222 dose. The CDR3 nucleotides are TGTGCCAGCAGCTTCGGGGGGGCCTGGGAGACCCAGTACTTC. Translation: CASSFGGAWETQYF.